These T cell receptor beta chains were read from a single sample in a study of CD8 T cells in Susac syndrome. TCRdb re-called the immunoSEQ multiplex PCR reads with MiXCR, one entry per CDR3 protein. The table lists under 150,000 distinct CDR3 sequences, more than 90% of them singletons. Material: CD4+ T cells from PBMCs. These receptors were obtained from a human donor with Susac syndrome. The CDR3 runs from the conserved cysteine through the conserved F or W. The order of the fields is clone size, V gene, D gene, J gene, CDR3 protein, CDR3 DNA. The D gene is left open where the match is weak. The size entry is marked missing in some rows and otherwise reads once, few, many or a size class.

abundance: NA
v_gene: TRBV7-9
d_gene: TRBD1
j_gene: TRBJ2-7
CDR3aa: CASSLGATGIEQYF
CDR3nt: TGTGCCAGCAGCTTGGGGGCGACAGGGATCGAGCAGTACTTC

abundance: NA
v_gene: TRBV29-1
d_gene: NA
j_gene: TRBJ1-1
CDR3aa: CSASGLKRDEAFF
CDR3nt: TGCAGCGCTTCGGGACTTAAAAGAGATGAAGCTTTCTTT

abundance: NA
v_gene: TRBV29-1
d_gene: NA
j_gene: TRBJ1-3
CDR3aa: CSVGEFSGNTIYF
CDR3nt: TGCAGCGTTGGTGAATTCTCTGGAAACACCATATATTTT

abundance: NA
v_gene: TRBV4-1
d_gene: NA
j_gene: TRBJ2-1
CDR3aa: CASSQRTVIRSDNEQFF
CDR3nt: TGCGCCAGCAGCCAAAGGACAGTGATCAGATCCGACAATGAGCAGTTCTTC

abundance: NA
v_gene: TRBV4-1
d_gene: TRBD1
j_gene: TRBJ2-3
CDR3aa: CASSQVGTGVKDTQYF
CDR3nt: TGCGCCAGCAGCCAAGTTGGGACAGGGGTTAAAGATACGCAGTATTTT

abundance: NA
v_gene: TRBV16
d_gene: NA
j_gene: TRBJ2-7
CDR3aa: CASSQSFTVSYEQYF
CDR3nt: TGTGCCAGCAGCCAATCTTTTACAGTCTCCTACGAGCAGTACTTC

abundance: NA
v_gene: TRBV20-1
d_gene: NA
j_gene: TRBJ2-2
CDR3aa: CSARKGTYTGELFF
CDR3nt: TGCAGTGCTAGAAAGGGTACATACACCGGGGAGCTGTTTTTT

abundance: NA
v_gene: TRBV20-1
d_gene: TRBD1
j_gene: TRBJ1-2
CDR3aa: CSARDHRGANYGYTF
CDR3nt: TGCAGTGCTAGAGACCACAGGGGGGCAAACTATGGCTACACCTTC

abundance: NA
v_gene: TRBV20-1
d_gene: TRBD1
j_gene: TRBJ2-7
CDR3aa: CSASAGTGLYEQYF
CDR3nt: TGCAGTGCTAGTGCCGGGACAGGGCTATACGAGCAGTACTTC

abundance: NA
v_gene: TRBV28
d_gene: NA
j_gene: TRBJ2-1
CDR3aa: CASSPPARGTEQFF
CDR3nt: TGTGCCAGCAGTCCTCCGGCCCGGGGCACTGAGCAGTTCTTC

abundance: NA
v_gene: TRBV18
d_gene: NA
j_gene: TRBJ2-2
CDR3aa: CASLRGANTGELFF
CDR3nt: TGTGCCAGCCTAAGGGGTGCGAACACCGGGGAGCTGTTTTTT

abundance: NA
v_gene: TRBV7-9
d_gene: NA
j_gene: TRBJ2-3
CDR3aa: CASSLGTGNTDTQYF
CDR3nt: TGTGCCAGCAGCTTAGGCACGGGAAACACAGATACGCAGTATTTT

abundance: NA
v_gene: TRBV6-5
d_gene: TRBD1
j_gene: TRBJ1-2
CDR3aa: CASSYWTGSDYGYTF
CDR3nt: TGTGCCAGCAGTTACTGGACAGGGTCGGACTATGGCTACACCTTC

abundance: NA
v_gene: TRBV4-1
d_gene: NA
j_gene: TRBJ2-5
CDR3aa: CASSQDDSEETQYF
CDR3nt: TGCGCCAGCAGCCAAGATGACTCTGAGGAGACCCAGTACTTC

abundance: NA
v_gene: TRBV29-1
d_gene: NA
j_gene: TRBJ2-1
CDR3aa: CSVVSGAGQAYNEQFF
CDR3nt: TGCAGCGTTGTCTCCGGGGCGGGCCAGGCCTACAATGAGCAGTTCTTC

abundance: NA
v_gene: TRBV25-1
d_gene: TRBD1
j_gene: TRBJ1-5
CDR3aa: CASSVSGGNQPQHF
CDR3nt: TGTGCCAGCAGTGTCTCAGGGGGAAATCAGCCCCAGCATTTT

abundance: NA
v_gene: TRBV9
d_gene: TRBD1
j_gene: TRBJ2-1
CDR3aa: CASSLGTGLEQFF
CDR3nt: TGTGCCAGCAGCCTAGGGACAGGGCTTGAGCAGTTCTTC

abundance: NA
v_gene: TRBV15
d_gene: TRBD2
j_gene: TRBJ2-1
CDR3aa: CATSSGLVNEQFF
CDR3nt: TGTGCCACCAGCTCTGGACTAGTCAATGAGCAGTTCTTC

abundance: NA
v_gene: TRBV29-1
d_gene: NA
j_gene: TRBJ1-3
CDR3aa: CSARGGGSGNTIYF
CDR3nt: TGCAGCGCCCGGGGAGGAGGATCTGGAAACACCATATATTTT

abundance: NA
v_gene: TRBV7-9
d_gene: TRBD2
j_gene: TRBJ2-7
CDR3aa: CASSPWERDSASEQYF
CDR3nt: TGTGCCAGCAGCCCATGGGAGCGGGACTCGGCCTCCGAGCAGTACTTC

abundance: NA
v_gene: TRBV5-4
d_gene: TRBD1
j_gene: TRBJ2-5
CDR3aa: CASSLGGTGQAGETQYF
CDR3nt: TGTGCCAGCAGCTTGGGCGGGACAGGGCAGGCGGGAGAGACCCAGTACTTC

abundance: NA
v_gene: TRBV28
d_gene: TRBD1
j_gene: TRBJ1-1
CDR3aa: CASSSAGTENTEAFF
CDR3nt: TGTGCCAGCAGTTCCGCCGGGACAGAGAACACTGAAGCTTTCTTT

abundance: NA
v_gene: TRBV18
d_gene: TRBD1
j_gene: TRBJ1-5
CDR3aa: CASSGSQKGQLNNQPQHF
CDR3nt: TGTGCCAGCTCGGGGTCCCAAAAGGGACAGCTGAACAATCAGCCCCAGCATTTT

abundance: NA
v_gene: TRBV7-9
d_gene: NA
j_gene: TRBJ1-1
CDR3aa: CASSLNTAANTEAFF
CDR3nt: TGTGCCAGCAGCTTAAACACGGCCGCGAACACTGAAGCTTTCTTT

abundance: NA
v_gene: TRBV28
d_gene: NA
j_gene: TRBJ2-5
CDR3aa: CASGAVGTQYF
CDR3nt: TGTGCCAGCGGGGCCGTGGGGACCCAGTACTTC

abundance: NA
v_gene: TRBV25-1
d_gene: NA
j_gene: TRBJ2-5
CDR3aa: CASSESDRAGGETQYF
CDR3nt: TGTGCCAGCAGTGAATCGGACAGGGCGGGGGGGGAGACCCAGTACTTC

abundance: NA
v_gene: TRBV29-1
d_gene: NA
j_gene: TRBJ1-2
CDR3aa: CSVGESNYGYTF
CDR3nt: TGCAGCGTTGGTGAATCTAACTATGGCTACACCTTC

abundance: NA
v_gene: TRBV11-3
d_gene: NA
j_gene: TRBJ1-6
CDR3aa: CASSPRPGSPLHF
CDR3nt: TGTGCCAGCAGCCCACGACCCGGTTCACCCCTCCACTTT

abundance: NA
v_gene: TRBV28
d_gene: NA
j_gene: TRBJ2-7
CDR3aa: CATRASYEQYF
CDR3nt: TGTGCCACCCGGGCGTCCTACGAGCAGTACTTC

abundance: NA
v_gene: TRBV12-3/TRBV12-4
d_gene: NA
j_gene: TRBJ1-4
CDR3aa: CASRDSPTNEKLFF
CDR3nt: TGTGCCAGCAGGGACAGCCCAACTAATGAAAAACTGTTTTTT

abundance: NA
v_gene: TRBV5-1
d_gene: TRBD2
j_gene: TRBJ2-5
CDR3aa: CASSWSGGPSETQYF
CDR3nt: TGCGCCAGCAGCTGGAGCGGGGGGCCATCCGAGACCCAGTACTTC

abundance: NA
v_gene: TRBV14
d_gene: TRBD1
j_gene: TRBJ2-5
CDR3aa: CASSLGTGLKETQYF
CDR3nt: TGTGCCAGCAGCCTCGGGACAGGACTGAAAGAGACCCAGTACTTC

abundance: NA
v_gene: TRBV24-1
d_gene: NA
j_gene: TRBJ2-2
CDR3aa: CATALRIRDWNTGELFF
CDR3nt: TGTGCCACCGCGTTGAGGATACGGGACTGGAACACCGGGGAGCTGTTTTTT

abundance: once
v_gene: TRBV18
d_gene: TRBD1
j_gene: TRBJ2-7
CDR3aa: CASSPRQGEQYF
CDR3nt: TGTGCCAGCTCACCGCGACAGGGCGAGCAGTACTTC

abundance: once
v_gene: TRBV5-1
d_gene: NA
j_gene: TRBJ2-7
CDR3aa: CASSYGQGEQYF
CDR3nt: TGCGCCAGCAGCTACGGACAAGGAGAGCAGTACTTC

abundance: NA
v_gene: TRBV5-1
d_gene: NA
j_gene: TRBJ2-2
CDR3aa: CASSLRTSQGNGELFF
CDR3nt: TGCGCCAGCAGCTTACGGACCTCCCAGGGAAACGGGGAGCTGTTTTTT

abundance: once
v_gene: TRBV21-1
d_gene: NA
j_gene: TRBJ2-7
CDR3aa: CASSKGLAGFYEQYF
CDR3nt: TGTGCCAGCAGCAAAGGACTAGCGGGATTCTACGAGCAGTACTTC

abundance: NA
v_gene: TRBV20-1
d_gene: NA
j_gene: TRBJ1-2
CDR3aa: CSAKGTPGYGYTF
CDR3nt: TGCAGTGCAAAAGGGACGCCCGGCTATGGCTACACCTTC

abundance: once
v_gene: TRBV9
d_gene: TRBD1
j_gene: TRBJ2-5
CDR3aa: CASSVRQGALETQYF
CDR3nt: TGTGCCAGCAGCGTGAGACAGGGGGCCTTAGAGACCCAGTACTTC

abundance: NA
v_gene: TRBV20-1
d_gene: NA
j_gene: TRBJ2-3
CDR3aa: CSPRARGDTQYF
CDR3nt: TGCAGTCCAAGAGCGAGGGGAGATACGCAGTATTTT

abundance: NA
v_gene: TRBV20-1
d_gene: NA
j_gene: TRBJ2-3
CDR3aa: CSADLRDPITDTQYF
CDR3nt: TGCAGTGCCGACCTCCGGGACCCTATCACAGATACGCAGTATTTT

abundance: NA
v_gene: TRBV7-2
d_gene: TRBD1
j_gene: TRBJ1-2
CDR3aa: CASSSTGTDYGYTF
CDR3nt: TGTGCCAGTAGCAGCACCGGGACAGACTATGGCTACACCTTC

abundance: NA
v_gene: TRBV18
d_gene: TRBD1
j_gene: TRBJ2-5
CDR3aa: CASSAHRGQGETQYF
CDR3nt: TGTGCCAGCTCAGCACACAGGGGGCAGGGAGAGACCCAGTACTTC

abundance: NA
v_gene: TRBV10-3
d_gene: NA
j_gene: TRBJ2-7
CDR3aa: CAIGEMDEQYF
CDR3nt: TGTGCCATCGGGGAAATGGACGAGCAGTACTTC

abundance: NA
v_gene: TRBV23-1
d_gene: NA
j_gene: TRBJ1-6
CDR3aa: CASSQSPSPNSPLHF
CDR3nt: TGCGCCAGCAGTCAATCTCCATCCCCTAATTCACCCCTCCACTTT

abundance: NA
v_gene: TRBV14
d_gene: NA
j_gene: TRBJ2-7
CDR3aa: CASRRSGVGYEQYF
CDR3nt: TGTGCCAGCAGGCGGAGTGGGGTAGGCTACGAGCAGTACTTC

abundance: NA
v_gene: TRBV20-1
d_gene: TRBD2
j_gene: TRBJ2-1
CDR3aa: CSAPTSGTRGYNEQFF
CDR3nt: TGCAGTGCCCCGACTAGCGGGACAAGGGGATACAATGAGCAGTTCTTC

abundance: NA
v_gene: TRBV15
d_gene: NA
j_gene: TRBJ2-7
CDR3aa: CATKNGGRSSYEQYF
CDR3nt: TGTGCCACCAAAAACGGAGGACGAAGCTCCTACGAGCAGTACTTC